One and the same sample provided the 5 T cell receptor beta chains below, sequenced in a study of cytomegalovirus exposure and HLA in healthy donors. PCR primers comprised 60 Vbeta and 13 Jbeta primers. Generated by immunoSEQ multiplex PCR, the TCRdb table keeps only in-frame clones and is missing some. The data show 150,000 to 200,000 clones, 62% seen once. Sample: PBMCs. Every receptor here comes from a man between 35 and 55 years old in good health and CMV-seronegative.

The chain uses TRBV5-1 and TRBJ2-3; a weak D match, TRBD1 (5 bases). V was cut by 4 bases and J by 4 bases, with 13 bases left in between. This CDR3 comprises 14 residues. Germline CDR1 SGHRS, CDR2 YFSETQ. This chain's CDR3 is CASSLGHPADTQYF. In DNA form, the CDR3 reads TGCGCCAGCAGCCTTGGACATCCGGCAGATACGCAGTATTTT.

The chain uses TRBV5-4 and TRBJ1-4; 11 bases align to TRBD1. CDR1 is SGHNT, CDR2 YYREEE, per germline (reference sequence). V dropped 1 base and J dropped 8; count of bases not matched to a gene: 7. The CDR3 length is 16 residues. The chain's CDR3 is CASSLRTGGAGEKLFF. The CDR3 DNA is TGTGCCAGCAGCTTGAGGACAGGGGGCGCTGGGGAAAAACTGTTTTTT.

The chain uses TRBV11-3 and TRBJ2-5; 8 nucleotides align to TRBD2. The V gene end was trimmed by 5 bases and the J gene end by 4 bases; junction bases not matched to a gene: 12. The germline V gene encodes CDR1 SGHNT and CDR2 YENEEA. There are 16 residues in the CDR3. The chain's CDR3 is CASSLSWSGSTETQYF. The CDR3 DNA follows: TGTGCCAGCAGCCTTAGTTGGAGCGGGAGCACAGAGACCCAGTACTTC.

The chain joins TRBV6-5 to TRBJ2-7, with D perhaps matching TRBD1 (6 bases). This CDR3 region has 13 residues. CDR1 and CDR2 (germline): MNHEY, SVGAGI. V was trimmed by 6 bases and J by 1 base, leaving 10 bases between them. The CDR3 loop reads CASSPGQSYEQYF. CDR3 in DNA: TGTGCCAGCAGCCCTGGACAGTCCTACGAGCAGTACTTC.

As for this clone: An end of the junction differs from the germline gene, which may be a read error. The chain links TRBV12-5 to TRBJ2-5; the D is unclear. Germline V lookup: CDR1 LGHNT, CDR2 FRNRAP. The CDR3 is 15 amino acids. The CDR3 DNA follows: TGTGCTAGTGGTTTGCTGGTGCGTGAGCAAGAGGCCCAGTACTTC. This encodes CASGLLVREQEAQYF.